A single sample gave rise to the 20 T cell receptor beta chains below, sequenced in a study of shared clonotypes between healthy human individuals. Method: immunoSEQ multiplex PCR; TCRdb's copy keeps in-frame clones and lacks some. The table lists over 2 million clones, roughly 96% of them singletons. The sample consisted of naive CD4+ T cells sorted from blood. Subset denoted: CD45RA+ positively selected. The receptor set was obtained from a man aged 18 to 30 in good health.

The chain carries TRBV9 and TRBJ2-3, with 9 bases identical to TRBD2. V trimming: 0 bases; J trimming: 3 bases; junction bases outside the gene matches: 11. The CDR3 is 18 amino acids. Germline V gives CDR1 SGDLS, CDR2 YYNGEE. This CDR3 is CASSVDTAGGIWTDTQYF. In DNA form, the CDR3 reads TGTGCCAGCAGCGTAGACACGGCGGGGGGGATTTGGACAGATACGCAGTATTTT.

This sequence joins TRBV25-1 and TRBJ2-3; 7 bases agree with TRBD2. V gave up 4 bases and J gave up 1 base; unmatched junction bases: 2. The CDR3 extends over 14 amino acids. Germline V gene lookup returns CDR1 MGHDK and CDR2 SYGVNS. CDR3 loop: CASSGSGGTDTQYF. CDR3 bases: TGTGCCAGCAGTGGGAGCGGGGGCACAGATACGCAGTATTTT.

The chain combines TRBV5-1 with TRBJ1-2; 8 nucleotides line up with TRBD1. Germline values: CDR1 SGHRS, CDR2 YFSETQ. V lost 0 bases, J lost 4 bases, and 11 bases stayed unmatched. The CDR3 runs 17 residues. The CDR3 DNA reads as TGCGCCAGCAGCTTGGCCACCGGGACAGGCGTTTCCTATGGCTACACCTTC. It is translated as CASSLATGTGVSYGYTF. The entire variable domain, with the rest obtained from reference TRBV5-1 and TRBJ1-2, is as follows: KAGVTQTPRYLIKTRGQQVTLSCSPISGHRSVSWYQQTPGQGLQFLFEYFSETQRNKGNFPGRFSGRQFSNSRSEMNVSTLELGDSALYLCASSLATGTGVSYGYTFGSGTRLTVV.

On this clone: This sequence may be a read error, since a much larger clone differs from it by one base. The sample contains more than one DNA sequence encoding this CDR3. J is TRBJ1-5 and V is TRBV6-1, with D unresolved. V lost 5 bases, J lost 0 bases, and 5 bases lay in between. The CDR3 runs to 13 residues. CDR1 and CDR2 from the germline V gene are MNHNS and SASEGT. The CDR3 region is CASSLDSNQPQHF. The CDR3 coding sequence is TGTGCCAGCAGTTTGGATAGCAATCAGCCCCAGCATTTT.

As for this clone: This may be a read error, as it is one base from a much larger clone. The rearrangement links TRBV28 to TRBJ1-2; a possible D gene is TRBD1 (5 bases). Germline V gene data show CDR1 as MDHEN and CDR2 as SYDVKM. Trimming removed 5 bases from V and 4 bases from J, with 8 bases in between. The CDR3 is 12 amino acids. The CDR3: CASSPGPYGYTF. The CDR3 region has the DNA TGTGCCAGCAGTCCGGGGCCCTATGGCTACACCTTC.

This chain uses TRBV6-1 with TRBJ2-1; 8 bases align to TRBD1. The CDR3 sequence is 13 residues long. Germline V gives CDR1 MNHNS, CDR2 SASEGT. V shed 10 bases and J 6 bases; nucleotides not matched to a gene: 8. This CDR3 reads CATRTGTGNEQFF. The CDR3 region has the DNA TGTGCCACCCGGACAGGGACGGGCAATGAGCAGTTCTTC.

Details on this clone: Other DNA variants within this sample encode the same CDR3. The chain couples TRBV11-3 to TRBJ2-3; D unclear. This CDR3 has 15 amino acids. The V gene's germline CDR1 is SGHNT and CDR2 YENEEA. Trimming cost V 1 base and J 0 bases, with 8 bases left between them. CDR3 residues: CASSLGLTSTDTQYF. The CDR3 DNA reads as TGTGCCAGCAGCTTAGGTCTAACTAGCACAGATACGCAGTATTTT. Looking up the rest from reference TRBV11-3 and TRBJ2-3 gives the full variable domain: EAGVVQSPRYKIIEKKQPVAFWCNPISGHNTLYWYLQNLGQGPELLIRYENEEAVDDSQLPKDRFSAERLKGVDSTLKIQPAELGDSAVYLCASSLGLTSTDTQYFGPGTRLTVL.

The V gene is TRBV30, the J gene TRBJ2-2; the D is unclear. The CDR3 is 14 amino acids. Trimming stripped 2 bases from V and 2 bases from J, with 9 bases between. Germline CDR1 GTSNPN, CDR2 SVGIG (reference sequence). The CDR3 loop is CAWSKRINTGELFF. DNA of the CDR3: TGTGCCTGGAGTAAGCGAATTAACACCGGGGAGCTGTTTTTT.

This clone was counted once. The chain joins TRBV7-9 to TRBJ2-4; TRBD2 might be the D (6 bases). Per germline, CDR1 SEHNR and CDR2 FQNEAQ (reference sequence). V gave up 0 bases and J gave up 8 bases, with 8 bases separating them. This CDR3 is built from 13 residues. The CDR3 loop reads CASSLAPGDIQYF. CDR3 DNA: TGTGCCAGCAGCTTAGCACCGGGGGACATTCAGTACTTC.

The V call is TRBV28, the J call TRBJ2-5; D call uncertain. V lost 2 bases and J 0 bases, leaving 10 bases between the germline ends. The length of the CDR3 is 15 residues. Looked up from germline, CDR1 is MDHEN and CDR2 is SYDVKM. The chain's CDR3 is CASSLKAWYQETQYF. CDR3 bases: TGTGCCAGCAGTTTAAAGGCTTGGTACCAAGAGACCCAGTACTTC.

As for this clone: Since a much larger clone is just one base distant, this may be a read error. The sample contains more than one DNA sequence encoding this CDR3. Written as DNA, the CDR3 is TGTGCCAGCAGCTTAGCTGGAAACACCATATATTTT. Translating it yields CASSLAGNTIYF. The chain employs TRBV5-4 and TRBJ1-3; D is uncertain. Germline values: CDR1 SGHNT, CDR2 YYREEE (reference sequence). The CDR3 has 12 amino acids. V lost 2 bases to trimming and J lost 2 bases, with 2 bases between them.

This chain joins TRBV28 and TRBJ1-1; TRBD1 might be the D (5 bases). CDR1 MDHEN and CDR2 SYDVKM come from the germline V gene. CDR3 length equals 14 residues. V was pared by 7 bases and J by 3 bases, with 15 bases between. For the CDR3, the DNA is TGTGCCAGCAACCCGGGACTATGGGACACTGAAGCTTTCTTT. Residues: CASNPGLWDTEAFF. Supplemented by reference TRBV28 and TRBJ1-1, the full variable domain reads DVKVTQSSRYLVKRTGEKVFLECVQDMDHENMFWYRQDPGLGLRLIYFSYDVKMKEKGDIPEGYSVSREKKERFSLILESASTNQTSMYLCASNPGLWDTEAFFGQGTRLTVV.

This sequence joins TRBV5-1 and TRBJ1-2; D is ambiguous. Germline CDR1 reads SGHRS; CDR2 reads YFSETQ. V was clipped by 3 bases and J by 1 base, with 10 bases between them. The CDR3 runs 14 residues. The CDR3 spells CASSSRTGNYGYTF. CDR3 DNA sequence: TGCGCCAGCAGCTCCCGGACGGGTAACTATGGCTACACCTTC.

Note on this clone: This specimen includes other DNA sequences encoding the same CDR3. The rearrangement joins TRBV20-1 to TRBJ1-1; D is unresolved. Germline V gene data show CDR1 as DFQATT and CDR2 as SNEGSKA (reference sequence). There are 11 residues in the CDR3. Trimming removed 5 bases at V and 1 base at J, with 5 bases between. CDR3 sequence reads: CSARRNTEAFF. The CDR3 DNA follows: TGCAGTGCTCGTAGGAACACTGAAGCTTTCTTT.

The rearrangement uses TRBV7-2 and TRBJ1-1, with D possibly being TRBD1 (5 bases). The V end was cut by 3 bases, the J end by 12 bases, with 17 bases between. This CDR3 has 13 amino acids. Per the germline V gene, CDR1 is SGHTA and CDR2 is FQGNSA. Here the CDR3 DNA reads TGTGCCAGCAGCTTCTTCTCGGGGCCTGGGACTTTCTTT. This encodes CASSFFSGPGTFF.

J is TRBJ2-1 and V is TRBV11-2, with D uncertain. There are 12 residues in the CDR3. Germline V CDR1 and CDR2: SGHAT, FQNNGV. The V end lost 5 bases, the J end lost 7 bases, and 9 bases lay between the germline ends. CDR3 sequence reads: CASSPSRNEQFF. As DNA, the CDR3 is TGTGCCAGCAGCCCCTCCAGAAATGAGCAGTTCTTC.

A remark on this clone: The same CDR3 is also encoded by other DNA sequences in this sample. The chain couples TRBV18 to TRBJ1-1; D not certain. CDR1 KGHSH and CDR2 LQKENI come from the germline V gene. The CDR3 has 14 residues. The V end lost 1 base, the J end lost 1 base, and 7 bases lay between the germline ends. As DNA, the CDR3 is TGTGCCAGCTCACCACGGACCGAGAACACTGAAGCTTTCTTT. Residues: CASSPRTENTEAFF.

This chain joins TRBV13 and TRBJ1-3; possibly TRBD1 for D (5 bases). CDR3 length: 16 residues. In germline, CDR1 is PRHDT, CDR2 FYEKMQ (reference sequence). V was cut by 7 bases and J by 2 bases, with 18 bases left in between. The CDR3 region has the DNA TGTGCCAGCAAATCTAATTGGGGGGGTACTGGAAACACCATATATTTT. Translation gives CASKSNWGGTGNTIYF.

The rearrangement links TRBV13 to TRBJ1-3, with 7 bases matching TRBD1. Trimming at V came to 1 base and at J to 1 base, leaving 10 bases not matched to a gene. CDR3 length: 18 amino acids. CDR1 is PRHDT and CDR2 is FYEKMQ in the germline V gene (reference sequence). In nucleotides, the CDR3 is TGTGCCAGCAGCTTAGAGGACAGGCCTCTTGGATCTGGAAACACCATATATTTT. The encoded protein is CASSLEDRPLGSGNTIYF.

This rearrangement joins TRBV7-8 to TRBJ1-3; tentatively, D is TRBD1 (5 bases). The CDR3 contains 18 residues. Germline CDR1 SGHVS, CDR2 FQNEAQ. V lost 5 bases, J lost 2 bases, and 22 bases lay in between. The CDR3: CASSPRRQGRATGNTIYF. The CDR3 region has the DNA TGTGCCAGCAGCCCGCGGAGGCAGGGCAGGGCCACTGGAAACACCATATATTTT.